These T cell receptor beta chains were read from a single sample in a study of blood T cell repertoires in COVID-19. Clones were sequenced by immunoSEQ multiplex PCR, and TCRdb holds only the in-frame ones, with some missing. The sample contains over 250,000 clones, approximately 90% of which appear only once. Material for sequencing was PBMCs or T cells enriched from blood (not recorded which). The receptor set was obtained from an older woman in a cohort exposed to, infected with or recovered from COVID-19 (not recorded which). The CDR3 runs from the conserved cysteine through the conserved F or W. The order of the fields is clone size, D gene, V gene, J gene, CDR3 DNA, CDR3 protein. D genes are given only for firm matches. Clone size appears in some rows only: once, few, many, or a class for an expanded clone.

NA,NA,TRBV4-3,TRBJ2-2,TGCGCCAGCAGTAGCTCTGCCCGTTCGGCCGGGGAGCTGTTTTTT,CASSSSARSAGELFF
once,TRBD1,TRBV2,TRBJ1-4,TGTGCCAGCAGGGGACAGGGTTTGGAAAAACTGTTTTTT,CASRGQGLEKLFF
NA,TRBD1,TRBV4-3,TRBJ1-4,TGCGCCAGCAGCCAACCGGGACAGAATGAAAAACTGTTTTTT,CASSQPGQNEKLFF
NA,NA,TRBV19,TRBJ2-3,TGTGCCAGTAGTAGACAGGACCACACAGATACGCAGTATTTT,CASSRQDHTDTQYF
once,NA,TRBV28,TRBJ2-3,TGTGCCAGCAGGGAGGGCCCTGGCGCAGATACGCAGTATTTT,CASREGPGADTQYF
NA,NA,TRBV6-4,TRBJ1-5,TGTGCCAGCAGTGCCAGGGTCTTTCAGCCCCAGCATTTT,CASSARVFQPQHF
NA,NA,TRBV12-3/TRBV12-4,TRBJ2-1,TGTGCCAGCAGTTTCGGGGACTACAATGAGCAGTTCTTC,CASSFGDYNEQFF
NA,TRBD2,TRBV7-8,TRBJ2-1,TGTGCCAGCAGCCTTCGGACTAGCGGGAGTTCCTACAATGAGCAGTTCTTC,CASSLRTSGSSYNEQFF
NA,NA,TRBV28,TRBJ2-7,TGTGCCAGCAGTTTACCGGCAGGCTCCTACGAGCAGTACTTC,CASSLPAGSYEQYF
few,TRBD1,TRBV30,TRBJ2-2,TGTGCCTGGAGTACCCGGGACAGCTACACCGGGGAGCTGTTTTTT,CAWSTRDSYTGELFF
NA,NA,TRBV6-6,TRBJ1-4,TGTGCCAGCAGTTACTCGCTCAGGGATGAAAAACTGTTTTTT,CASSYSLRDEKLFF
NA,TRBD2,TRBV27,TRBJ2-5,TGTGCCAGCGGTAGCGGGAGGGGAGAGACCCAGTACTTC,CASGSGRGETQYF
NA,TRBD1,TRBV24-1,TRBJ2-2,TGTGCCACCAGTGACCGTGACAGGGTTCGGGCCGGGGAGCTGTTTTTT,CATSDRDRVRAGELFF
NA,NA,TRBV14,TRBJ2-3,TGTGCCAGCAGCCAAGTGAACCTCGGGGATACGCAGTATTTT,CASSQVNLGDTQYF
NA,NA,TRBV7-3,TRBJ2-6,TGTGCCAGCAGCTTAAAATTTAGGGGCTACTCTGGGGCCAACGTCCTGACTTTC,CASSLKFRGYSGANVLTF
many,NA,TRBV6-2/TRBV6-3,TRBJ2-5,TGTGCCAGCAGTTTGCGCACGGGACTCCCCAGGGTGGAGACCCAGTACTTC,CASSLRTGLPRVETQYF
NA,NA,TRBV14,TRBJ1-4,TGTGCCAGCAGCCAAGTCCTTGAAAAACTGTTTTTT,CASSQVLEKLFF
once,TRBD1,TRBV12-3/TRBV12-4,TRBJ1-1,TGTGCCAGCAGGCGTCCGGGACAGGCTGAAGCTTTCTTT,CASRRPGQAEAFF
NA,NA,TRBV7-3,TRBJ1-1,TGTGCCAGCAGCTACGGCCCGGGGAACACTGAAGCTTTCTTT,CASSYGPGNTEAFF
NA,TRBD1,TRBV7-8,TRBJ1-6,TGTGCCAGCAGCAGCACCGGACAGGAAAATTCACCCCTCCACTTT,CASSSTGQENSPLHF
once,TRBD2,TRBV19,TRBJ2-3,TGTGCCAGTACCCGACTAGCGGGAGAATTAGATACGCAGTATTTT,CASTRLAGELDTQYF
NA,NA,TRBV6-1,TRBJ1-4,TGTGCCAGCAGTGAATCCGCGGTAGGCCGGGAAAAACTGTTTTTT,CASSESAVGREKLFF
NA,TRBD1,TRBV18,TRBJ1-3,TGTGCCAGCTCACCTGGACAGGGGGCGAGAAACACCATATATTTT,CASSPGQGARNTIYF
NA,NA,TRBV7-9,TRBJ1-3,TGTGCCAGTAAGATGAGCTCTGGAAACACCATATATTTT,CASKMSSGNTIYF
NA,TRBD2,TRBV18,TRBJ2-3,TGTGCCAGCTCACGTTTCGTAAATACTCCGGGACTAGCGGGGGGCACAGATACGCAGTATTTT,CASSRFVNTPGLAGGTDTQYF
NA,NA,TRBV28,TRBJ2-5,TGTGCCAGCAGCTGGGGAGCGGATTCGAAAGGGACCCAGTACTTC,CASSWGADSKGTQYF
NA,TRBD2,TRBV4-1,TRBJ2-7,TGCGCCAGCAGCCAAGATCCGGGAGGGTTCTCCTACGAGCAGTACTTC,CASSQDPGGFSYEQYF
NA,TRBD2,TRBV6-5,TRBJ2-7,TGTGCCAGCAGCAGGGGACTAGCGGGATTCTACGAGCAGTACTTC,CASSRGLAGFYEQYF
NA,NA,TRBV21-1,TRBJ2-7,TGTGCCAGCAGCAAAGCTTTCAGGGGTTACGAGCAGTACTTC,CASSKAFRGYEQYF
NA,NA,TRBV7-3,TRBJ2-1,TGTGCCAGCAGCTCCGACTGGCTAAATGAGCAGTTCTTC,CASSSDWLNEQFF
NA,NA,TRBV28,TRBJ1-2,TGTGCCAGCAAGATCAGGGCCTATGGCTACACCTTC,CASKIRAYGYTF
NA,TRBD2,TRBV7-9,TRBJ2-4,TGTGCCAGCAGCTTAGACCCAGCGGGAAGGAACATTCAGTACTTC,CASSLDPAGRNIQYF
NA,NA,TRBV6-2/TRBV6-3,TRBJ2-1,TGTGCCAGCAGCGGTGTAGCGTGGCGCGGCAATGAGCAGTTCTTC,CASSGVAWRGNEQFF
NA,NA,TRBV29-1,TRBJ1-2,TGCAGCGTTGAAACAGGCCCCTATGGCTACACCTTC,CSVETGPYGYTF
NA,NA,TRBV3-1/TRBV3-2,TRBJ1-1,TGTGCCAGCAGCCAAGATATAAGGGGTCGGAACACTGAAGCTTTCTTT,CASSQDIRGRNTEAFF
NA,NA,TRBV24-1,TRBJ2-2,TGTGCCACCAGTGATTATGGAGGGGCGGTCACCGGGGAGCTGTTTTTT,CATSDYGGAVTGELFF
NA,NA,TRBV28,TRBJ2-7,TGTGCCAGCAGTGTTAGGAGGGCCGTTAACGAGCAGTACTTC,CASSVRRAVNEQYF
NA,TRBD2,TRBV13,TRBJ2-1,TGTGCCAGCAGCCCCATCCAGACTAGCTCCAATGAGCAGTTCTTC,CASSPIQTSSNEQFF
NA,TRBD2,TRBV7-8,TRBJ2-1,TGTGCCAGCAGCTCCACGACTAGCGGGAGTGAGAATGAGCAGTTCTTC,CASSSTTSGSENEQFF
NA,TRBD2,TRBV6-5,TRBJ2-3,TGTGCCAGCAGCTCTAGCGGGAGGGTTACAGATACGCAGTATTTT,CASSSSGRVTDTQYF